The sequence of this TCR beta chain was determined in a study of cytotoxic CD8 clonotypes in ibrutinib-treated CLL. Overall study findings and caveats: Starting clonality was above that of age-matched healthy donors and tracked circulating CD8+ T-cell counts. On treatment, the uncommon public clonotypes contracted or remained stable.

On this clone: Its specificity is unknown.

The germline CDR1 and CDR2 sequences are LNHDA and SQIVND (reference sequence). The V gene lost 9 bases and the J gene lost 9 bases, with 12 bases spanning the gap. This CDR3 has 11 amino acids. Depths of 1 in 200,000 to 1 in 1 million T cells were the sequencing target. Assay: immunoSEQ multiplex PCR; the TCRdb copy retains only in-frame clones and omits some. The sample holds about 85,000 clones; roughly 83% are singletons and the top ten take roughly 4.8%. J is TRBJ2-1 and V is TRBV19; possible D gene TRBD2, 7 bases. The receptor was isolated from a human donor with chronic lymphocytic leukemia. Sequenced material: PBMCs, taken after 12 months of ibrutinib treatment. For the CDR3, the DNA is TGTGCCAGCAACAGGGAGGGTGAGCAGTTCTTC. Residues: CASNREGEQFF.